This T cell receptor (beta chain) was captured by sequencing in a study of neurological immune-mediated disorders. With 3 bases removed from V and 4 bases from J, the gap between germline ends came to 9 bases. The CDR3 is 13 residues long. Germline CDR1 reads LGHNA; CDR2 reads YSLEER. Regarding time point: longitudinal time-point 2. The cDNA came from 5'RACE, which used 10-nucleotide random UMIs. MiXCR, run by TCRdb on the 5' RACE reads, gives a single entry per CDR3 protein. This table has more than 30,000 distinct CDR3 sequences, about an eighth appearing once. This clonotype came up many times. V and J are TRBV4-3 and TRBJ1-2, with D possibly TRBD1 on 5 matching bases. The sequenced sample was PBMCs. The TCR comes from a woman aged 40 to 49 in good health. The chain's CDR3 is CASSQGPTYGYTF. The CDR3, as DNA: TGCGCCAGCAGCCAGGGGCCTACCTATGGCTACACCTTC.